The T cell receptor beta chain described here comes from a study of cytomegalovirus exposure and HLA in healthy donors (TCRdb year 2017). Study-level background: In an earlier analysis of about 560 of the donors, around 290 Gb of sequence data and 95 million to 130 million unique TCR beta sequences from 180 million or so T cells were reported. A later analysis re-examined previously published TCR beta repertoires from more than 650 donors and added high-resolution HLA genotyping to investigate patterns of TCR occurrence. In a later genetic analysis, genome-wide SNP genotypes for about three fifths of the roughly 670 donors were used, and that subset was treated as a discovery cohort. The study used immunosequencing to profile the T cell repertoires of 670 or so subjects and linked those repertoires to cytomegalovirus serostatus. An earlier analysis of 587 of the donors used high-throughput TCR beta sequencing to judge whether each TCR beta V gene segment behaved as functional or pseudogenic. The number of donors typed differed by locus, with 629-630 for A, B, C, DRB1 and DQB1, 522 for DQA1, 600 to 610 for DPA1, and roughly 450 for DPB1. Rather than using new phenotypic data, the later analysis identified candidate immune exposures from TCR beta sequences and from how often those sequences occurred across donors. The study aimed to test whether cataloging public T cell receptors could reveal signatures of past pathogen exposure. Besides the first cohort of 550 to 750 subjects, a separate validation cohort made up of over a hundred different subjects was used. Of the roughly 420 genotyped donors, roughly 76% were placed in the genetic ancestry cluster associated with self-reported Caucasian donors. High-throughput TCR immunosequencing, statistical association of individual TCRs with disease status, and machine learning were combined to predict cytomegalovirus infection status. An early release that covered some 630 HLA-typed donors contained approximately 300 gigabases of sequencing data and about 84 million unique TCR sequences. All discovery cohort repertoires had been generated on a single sequencing platform. HLA typing included class I and class II loci at four-digit resolution. About five DR-DQ haplotypes were handled as single units for association and clustering, since linkage in the cohort was strong. Donor age, sex, ethnicity and CMV serostatus were collected together with the repertoire data. Across 300 to 400 genotyped donors of the cohort, an average of roughly 250,000 unique TCR beta nucleotide sequences per donor were sequenced, and around 20% of those sequences were non-productive.

A remark on this clone: Its binding antigen is unknown. Base qualities are not at hand, and no much larger clone is one base apart.

Library generation was performed with the immunoSEQ multiplex PCR assay. The multiplex PCR relied on a mix of 60 forward primers for TCR Vbeta segments and 13 reverse primers for TCR Jbeta segments. Amplification of the CDR3 region of rearranged TCR beta genes was performed with a multiplex PCR assay on genomic DNA. On the Illumina HiSeq System, the amplified TCR beta libraries were sequenced as 87-base-pair reads. The study's processing was this. A later analysis tallied tens of millions of unique TCR beta chains across the 650 to 750 repertoires, and approximately 9.9 million of those chains were shared by two or more donors. Raw reads were error-corrected and collapsed into unique sequences with a nearest-neighbor algorithm that merged closely related sequences to remove PCR and sequencing errors. V, D and J gene segments were assigned by aligning CDR3 sequences to IMGT reference sequences. For a sequence to be retained, a match of at least six nucleotides to both a V gene segment and a J gene segment was required. A rearrangement was called productive if the CDR3 had no stop codons and remained in frame with V and J, and every other rearrangement was called non-productive. CDR3 was defined according to IMGT convention as the region running from the second conserved V-encoded cysteine to the conserved J-encoded phenylalanine. The earlier analysis of some 600 of the donors excluded sequences that lacked an unambiguous match to a single V gene segment. In an earlier analysis of 587 of the donors, V segments were called functional above 56.7% productive rearrangements and were called segregating when the between-donor standard deviation exceeded 5%. A statistical classification framework was developed to diagnose cytomegalovirus status using the catalog of TCR beta chain sequences. In a later analysis, TCR nucleotide sequences were compared against IMGT/GENE-DB human TR gene sequences so that V and J genes could be assigned. The TCRdist pipeline was used in a later analysis to assign CDR3 sequences and most-parsimonious VDJ recombination scenarios. In a later analysis, each TCR beta chain was defined by its CDR3 amino acid sequence together with its V-gene family, and reads without a unique V-gene family were excluded. A later analysis removed several hundred highly shared, low-generation-probability nucleotide sequences to deal with suspected cross-contamination and a sequencing artifact. In a later analysis, a clonal expansion index was calculated for each public chain from normalized within-repertoire ranks of inferred template counts. In a later analysis, generation probabilities were computed with a VDJ recombination model fitted to out-of-frame rearrangements, and the resulting probabilities were checked against IGoR. A later analysis scored TCR-TCR, TCR-HLA and TCR-CMV co-occurrence with hypergeometric tests, applying a repertoire-size bias correction to TCR pairs. False discovery rates were estimated in a later analysis by permuting HLA or CMV assignments 20 times. In a later analysis, co-occurring TCRs were grouped using DBSCAN, and TCRdist sequence similarity was added for clustering within HLA-allele-positive subsets. Repertoires with fewer than 30,000 or more than 120,000 public chains were left out of co-occurrence clustering, as were a few repertoires with anomalous nucleotide sharing. The table comes from immuneACCESS by way of TCRdb, which keeps in-frame sequences with V and J called. Part of the clones is missing from these tables; in studies checked, under half for an unresolved V gene and the rest for unknown reasons. V and J calls and clone size are those listed in that table; D and trimming were worked out from the DNA. The sample table records around 150,000 clones; 80% of these occur just once. The biggest ten clones account for approximately 14% of the sample.

The cohort consisted of 650 to 700 healthy bone marrow donors. Cohort members were all nominally healthy when sampled, although unrecorded immune exposures were likely present. The donor tested CMV seronegative, placing the donor among the 350 or so seronegative members of the cohort. A peripheral blood sample was provided by each donor, and peripheral blood mononuclear cells were used for TCR beta sequencing. Genomic DNA extraction from the blood cell samples was performed with the Qiagen DNeasy Blood Extraction Kit. Broader findings and caveats from the paper: It was suggested by the authors that the approach could potentially be generalized to other disease states and immunological phenotypes. Roughly uniform sequencing depth across donors was assumed in presence/absence analyses, although this assumption may not hold. A few of the identified cytomegalovirus-associated TCR beta chains were confirmed in vitro to be specific for cytomegalovirus antigens. The 87-base-pair reads could not distinguish some IMGT-functional V segments, including TRBV6-2 and TRBV6-3, so those segments were excluded. Correlated functional status among segregating V segments might be attributable to linkage disequilibrium, but an unknown experimental factor could not be ruled out. The classifier was reported to diagnose cytomegalovirus status with high specificity and sensitivity in both the original and validation cohorts. Because HLA typing was missing for some donors at each locus, association tests included only the typed subset. A cluster of highly shared sequence variants was judged likely to represent a technical artifact of the sequencing pipeline. Compared with the roughly 700-donor mean, donors in an Asian-associated ancestry cluster had fewer N-insertions in productive TCRs, according to a later genetic analysis. In a later analysis, several top co-occurrence clusters were reported to appear linked to parvovirus B19, influenza, CMV and Epstein-Barr virus. Most TCR sequences were seen in very few donors, while some public TCRs were found in many individuals. For the cohort, immune exposure information was limited to CMV serostatus. Assigning TCR associations to individual alleles was difficult when HLA alleles, especially DR and DQ, strongly co-occurred. V-gene and J-gene trimming of TCR beta chains was associated with a missense DCLRE1C variant in a later genetic analysis, and the association was replicated in an independent cohort. In a later analysis, TCR association rates were found to vary across HLA loci, with the most associated TCRs seen for DRB1 alleles and the fewest for HLA-C alleles. An earlier analysis of around 540 of the donors showed that most TCR beta V segments appeared in productive rearrangements either about 90% or about 30% of the time, which broadly matched IMGT annotations. According to a later analysis, most CMV-associated TCR beta chains appeared to be HLA-restricted, and the HLA associations seemed to be driven largely by CMV exposure. The study listed 150 to 200 TCR beta chains as associated with cytomegalovirus. Only TCR beta chains were sequenced in this cohort, and the absence of alpha or paired-chain data limited detectable features. Over 15 rarely observed V segments, including chromosome 9 orphons, were excluded from the earlier analysis of a few hundred of the donors because counts were too low. In a later analysis, some 17,000 TCR beta sequences were associated with specific HLA alleles at a false discovery rate of 0.05. A further reported finding was that TCR beta sequences accurately predicted the HLA-A and HLA-B alleles for most subjects in the first cohort. In a later analysis, HLA-associated TCR beta chains showed more clonal expansion and lower generation probabilities than non-associated chains that were equally common.

For CDR1 and CDR2, the germline V gene lists SGHVS and FNYEAQ. From cysteine to phenylalanine, the CDR3 is 17 amino acids long. Here the CDR3 DNA is all that survives: 51 bases in frame from base 1. Trimming at the junction amounts to 5 bases on V and 6 bases on J, and the germline ends lie 24 bases apart. Input material: PBMCs. The receptor was isolated from a woman aged 40 to 50 in good health and CMV-seronegative. The chain links TRBV7-6 with TRBJ2-3; a tentative D match to TRBD1 spans 8 bases. The bases read TGTGCCAGCAGCGCAGCCCCAGGGGGCGGGGGTCCGGATACGCAGTATTTT. The translation is CASSAAPGGGGPDTQYF.